The present T cell receptor beta chain was sequenced within a study of cytomegalovirus exposure and HLA in healthy donors (dated by TCRdb to 2016 to 2017). About the investigation overall: An earlier analysis of several hundred of the donors reported 250 to 350 Gb of sequence data and 117 million unique TCR beta sequences from 150 million to 200 million T cells. A few DR-DQ haplotypes were handled as single units for association and clustering because linkage in the cohort was strong. A separate validation cohort of approximately 130 different subjects was used in addition to the 666-subject first cohort. Both class I and class II loci were covered by HLA typing, at four-digit resolution. The study combined high-throughput TCR immunosequencing, statistical association of individual TCRs with disease status, and machine learning to predict cytomegalovirus infection status. To decide whether each TCR beta V gene segment behaved as functional or pseudogenic, an earlier analysis of some 600 of the donors relied on high-throughput TCR beta sequencing. A later analysis re-analyzed previously published TCR beta repertoires from hundreds of donors and added high-resolution HLA genotyping to study TCR occurrence patterns. Roughly 300 gigabases of sequencing data and roughly 80 million unique TCR sequences made up an early release that covered 640 HLA-typed donors. The genetic ancestry cluster associated with self-reported Caucasian donors included about four fifths of the roughly 400 genotyped donors. A later genetic analysis used genome-wide SNP genotypes for about 60% of the roughly 700 donors, treating that subset as a discovery cohort. Rather than using new phenotypic data, the later analysis identified candidate immune exposures from TCR beta sequences and from how often those sequences occurred across donors. Across around 400 genotyped donors of the cohort, an average of 235,054 unique TCR beta nucleotide sequences per donor were sequenced, and 15% to 20% of those sequences were non-productive. Using immunosequencing, the study profiled T cell repertoires from fewer than 850 subjects and related those repertoires to cytomegalovirus serostatus. The study was designed to test whether signatures of past pathogen exposure could be identified by cataloging public T cell receptors. Donor age, sex, ethnicity and CMV serostatus were collected together with the repertoire data. Every discovery cohort repertoire had been produced on one sequencing platform. Typing coverage differed by locus: A, B, C, DRB1 and DQB1 were typed in roughly 620-640 donors, DQA1 in approximately 520, DPA1 in around 600, and DPB1 in just under 490.

Study-wide findings and limitations: The presence/absence analyses assumed that sequencing depth was roughly uniform across donors, and that assumption may not be true. HLA typing was unavailable for some donors at each locus, so association tests used only the typed subset. In a later analysis, most CMV-associated TCR beta chains were found to appear HLA-restricted, with HLA associations seemingly driven largely by CMV exposure. A cluster of highly shared sequence variants was judged likely to represent a technical artifact of the sequencing pipeline. According to a later analysis, TCR association rates differed among HLA loci, with DRB1 alleles showing the most associated TCRs and HLA-C alleles showing the fewest. Across donors, most TCR sequences were observed very rarely, whereas some public TCRs were present in many individuals. Assigning TCR associations to individual alleles was difficult when HLA alleles, especially DR and DQ, strongly co-occurred. Cytomegalovirus status was reported to be diagnosed by the classifier with high specificity and sensitivity in both the original and validation cohorts. At a false discovery rate of 0.05, a later analysis linked 15,000 to 20,000 TCR beta sequences to specific HLA alleles. The 87-base-pair reads could not distinguish some IMGT-functional V segments, including TRBV6-2 and TRBV6-3, so those segments were excluded. According to a later genetic analysis, donors in an Asian-associated ancestry cluster had fewer N-insertions in productive TCRs than the roughly 660-donor mean. Broadly in line with IMGT annotations, most TCR beta V segments showed up in productive rearrangements about 90% or about 30% of the time in an earlier analysis of approximately 640 of the donors. In a later analysis, HLA-associated TCR beta chains were found to be more clonally expanded and to have lower generation probabilities than equally common non-associated chains. Correlated functional status among segregating V segments might reflect linkage disequilibrium, but an unknown experimental factor could not be ruled out. Only TCR beta chains were sequenced in this cohort, and the absence of alpha or paired-chain data limited detectable features. A further reported finding was that TCR beta sequences accurately predicted the HLA-A and HLA-B alleles for most subjects in the first cohort. In vitro tests confirmed that three of the cytomegalovirus-associated TCR beta chains recognize cytomegalovirus antigens. According to a later analysis, parvovirus B19, influenza, CMV and Epstein-Barr virus appeared linked to several top co-occurrence clusters. An association between a missense DCLRE1C variant and V-gene and J-gene trimming of TCR beta chains was found in a later genetic analysis and replicated in an independent cohort. For the cohort, immune exposure information was limited to CMV serostatus. About 17 rarely observed V segments, including chromosome 9 orphons, were excluded from the earlier analysis of just under 600 of the donors because counts were too low. The authors suggested that the approach could potentially be generalized to other disease states and immunological phenotypes. A total of 150 to 200 TCR beta chains were listed by the study as associated with cytomegalovirus.

This clone was detected only once. No antigen is known for it. One base away there is no much larger clone; base qualities are not given. V is shortened by 5 bases, J by 2 bases, and the region joining them spans 15 bases. From its cysteine to its phenylalanine, the CDR3 spans 15 amino acids. Solely the CDR3 DNA is kept, with 45 bases framed from the first base. Sequences SGHAT (CDR1) and FQDESV (CDR2) are obtained from the germline V gene (reference sequence). The protocol used for the library was the immunoSEQ multiplex PCR assay. A mixture of 60 forward primers for TCR Vbeta segments and 13 reverse primers for TCR Jbeta segments was used in the multiplex PCR. The CDR3 region of rearranged TCR beta genes was amplified from genomic DNA with a multiplex PCR assay. On the Illumina HiSeq System, the amplified TCR beta libraries were sequenced as 87-base-pair reads. In the original analysis: Across the 500 to 850 repertoires, a later analysis counted some 80 million unique TCR beta chains, roughly 11 million of which were shared by at least two donors. Raw reads were error-corrected and collapsed into unique sequences by a nearest-neighbor algorithm in which closely related sequences were merged to remove PCR and sequencing errors. To assign V, D and J gene segments, CDR3 sequences were aligned to IMGT reference sequences. For a sequence to be retained, at least a six-nucleotide match to both a V gene segment and a J gene segment was required. Rearrangements were called productive when the CDR3 lacked stop codons and stayed in frame with V and J; all others were non-productive. Following IMGT convention, CDR3 was defined as the stretch from the second conserved V-encoded cysteine up to the conserved J-encoded phenylalanine. In an earlier analysis of 500 to 650 of the donors, sequences lacking an unambiguous match to a single V gene segment were excluded. An earlier analysis of a few hundred of the donors classified V segments as functional when productive rearrangements were above 56.7% and as segregating when the standard deviation between donors was above 5%. To diagnose cytomegalovirus status from the catalog of TCR beta chain sequences, a statistical classification framework was built. A later analysis assigned V and J genes by comparing TCR nucleotide sequences with IMGT/GENE-DB human TR gene sequences. Using the TCRdist pipeline, a later analysis assigned CDR3 sequences along with most-parsimonious VDJ recombination scenarios. In a later analysis, every TCR beta chain was defined by the combination of its CDR3 amino acid sequence and its V-gene family, and reads without a unique V-gene family were dropped. In a later analysis, 450 to 600 highly shared, low-generation-probability nucleotide sequences were removed to address suspected cross-contamination and a sequencing artifact. For each public chain, a later analysis derived a clonal expansion index from normalized ranks of inferred template counts within each repertoire. In a later analysis, generation probabilities were computed using a VDJ recombination model fitted to out-of-frame rearrangements, and the results were checked against IGoR. In a later analysis, TCR-TCR, TCR-HLA and TCR-CMV co-occurrence was scored with hypergeometric tests, and a repertoire-size bias correction was applied to TCR pairs. A later analysis estimated false discovery rates by permuting HLA or CMV assignments 20 times. In a later analysis, co-occurring TCRs were grouped using DBSCAN, and TCRdist sequence similarity was added for clustering within HLA-allele-positive subsets. Repertoires with fewer than 30,000 or more than 120,000 public chains, plus five repertoires with anomalous nucleotide sharing, were excluded from co-occurrence clustering. The table was pulled from immuneACCESS by TCRdb, which kept in-frame rearrangements only. Such tables lose some clones; where checked, under half of the loss comes from unresolved V genes, and the rest has no known cause. V, J and clone size are taken as reported in that table, and D and trimming were inferred from the DNA itself. This sample has about 170,000 clones in its table, and roughly 70% of those were observed once. The ten largest clonotypes hold over 6% of the sample.

The cohort consisted of 666 healthy bone marrow donors. At the time of sampling, all cohort members were nominally healthy, though unrecorded immune exposures were likely present. The donor was CMV seropositive and was included in the group of 250 to 350 seropositive cohort members. A peripheral blood sample was collected from each donor, and TCR beta sequencing was performed on peripheral blood mononuclear cells. Genomic DNA extraction from the blood cell samples was performed with the Qiagen DNeasy Blood Extraction Kit. The chain is assembled from TRBV11-1 and TRBJ1-1; the best D guess is TRBD1, with 6 bases matching. This TCR came from a man aged 35-49 years in good health and CMV-seropositive. Sequenced sample: PBMCs. The sequenced DNA is TGTGCCAGCAGCACCCCGACAGGTTACAACACTGAAGCTTTCTTT. This is translated as CASSTPTGYNTEAFF.